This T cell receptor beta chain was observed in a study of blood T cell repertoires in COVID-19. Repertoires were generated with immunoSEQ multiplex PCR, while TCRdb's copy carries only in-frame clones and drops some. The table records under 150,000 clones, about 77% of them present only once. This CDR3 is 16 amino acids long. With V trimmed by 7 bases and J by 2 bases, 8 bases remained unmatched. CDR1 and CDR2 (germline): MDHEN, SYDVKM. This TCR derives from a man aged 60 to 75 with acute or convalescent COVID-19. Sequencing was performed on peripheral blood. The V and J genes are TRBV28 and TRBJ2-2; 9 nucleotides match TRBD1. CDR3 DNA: TGTGCCAGCAACCCCTGGGACAGGGCCAACACCGGGGAGCTGTTTTTT. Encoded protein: CASNPWDRANTGELFF.